Only one count was recorded for the clone carrying this T cell receptor beta chain. Trimming took off 0 bases at V and 8 bases at J, with 16 bases between the two ends. Germline CDR1 and CDR2: WSHSY and SAAADI. This CDR3 is 15 amino acids long. This sample was taken from a study of blood T cell repertoires in COVID-19. Background on the study: Whether acute or convalescent, the COVID-19 samples came from the United States, Italy and Spain. PBMCs, B-cell-depleted T cells, or T cells provided the cDNA or gDNA that made up the material.

Per the original data handling: For nucleated cells, counts were estimated from reference gene primer amplification. Clones were sequenced by immunoSEQ multiplex PCR, and TCRdb holds only the in-frame ones, with some missing. That table is the source of V, J and clone size, and D and trimming were worked out from the DNA. Here the sample spans around 150,000 clones, about nine tenths being singletons. This chain joins TRBV10-2 and TRBJ1-2; no clear D. Sequenced material: peripheral blood. This TCR came from a woman in her sixties or seventies who had recovered from COVID-19. CDR3 sequence (DNA): TGCGCCAGCAGTGAGTCGGCCAGGTCCTCGGGGGGCTACACCTTC. It yields the protein CASSESARSSGGYTF.